This section outlines one TCR beta chain sequence together with its context. Its specificity is unknown. The data are from a study of cytomegalovirus exposure and HLA in healthy donors. The PCR used 60 Vbeta and 13 Jbeta primers. Produced via immunoSEQ multiplex PCR; TCRdb's table is partial and in-frame only. The sample carries about 140,000 clones, 73% recorded once. Study-level points and caveats: In vitro assays verified that three CMV-associated chains recognized CMV antigens specifically. Some segments of the V type, notably TRBV6-2 and TRBV6-3, were excluded as indistinguishable.

The CDR3 has 13 residues. Deletions cut 3 bases from V and 5 bases from J, with 10 bases between. Germline V gene sequence: CDR1 SNHLY, CDR2 FYNNEI. The chain employs TRBV2 and TRBJ2-5; D is ambiguous. This receptor was obtained from a woman aged 40 to 49 in good health and CMV-seronegative. The sample taken for sequencing was PBMCs. The CDR3 loop reads CASSEGPGETQYF. In DNA, the CDR3 is TGTGCCAGCAGTGAGGGCCCTGGGGAGACCCAGTACTTC. The entire variable domain, with the rest obtained from reference TRBV2 and TRBJ2-5, is as follows: EPEVTQTPSHQVTQMGQEVILRCVPISNHLYFYWYRQILGQKVEFLVSFYNNEISEKSEIFDDQFSVERPDGSNFTLKIRSTKLEDSAMYFCASSEGPGETQYFGPGTRLLVL.